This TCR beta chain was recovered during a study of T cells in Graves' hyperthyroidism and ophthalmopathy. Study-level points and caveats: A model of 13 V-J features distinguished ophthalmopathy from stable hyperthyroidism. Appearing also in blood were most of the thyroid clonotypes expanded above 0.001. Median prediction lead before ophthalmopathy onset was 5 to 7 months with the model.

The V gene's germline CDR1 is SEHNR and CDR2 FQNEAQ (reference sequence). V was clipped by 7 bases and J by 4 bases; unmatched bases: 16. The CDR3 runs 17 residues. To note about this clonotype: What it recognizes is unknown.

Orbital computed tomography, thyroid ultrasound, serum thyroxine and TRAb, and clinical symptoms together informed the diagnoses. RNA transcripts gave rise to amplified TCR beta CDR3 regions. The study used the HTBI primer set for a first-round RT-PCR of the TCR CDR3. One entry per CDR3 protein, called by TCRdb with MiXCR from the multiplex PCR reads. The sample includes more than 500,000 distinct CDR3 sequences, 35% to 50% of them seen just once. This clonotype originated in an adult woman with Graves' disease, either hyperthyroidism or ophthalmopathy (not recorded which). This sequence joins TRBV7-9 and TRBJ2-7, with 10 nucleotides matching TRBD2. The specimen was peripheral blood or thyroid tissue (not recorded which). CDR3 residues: CASTEGGLLAGRYEQYF. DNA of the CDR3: TGTGCCAGCACCGAAGGGGGGCTACTAGCGGGAAGGTACGAGCAGTACTTC. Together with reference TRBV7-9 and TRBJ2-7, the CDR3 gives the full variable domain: DTGVSQNPRHKITKRGQNVTFRCDPISEHNRLYWYRQTLGQGPEFLTYFQNEAQLEKSRLLSDRFSAERPKGSFSTLEIQRTEQGDSAMYLCASTEGGLLAGRYEQYFGPGTRLTVT.